Below are 22 T cell receptor beta chains sequenced from a single sample in a study of blood T cell repertoires in COVID-19. Assay: immunoSEQ multiplex PCR; the TCRdb copy retains only in-frame clones and omits some. The table has about 360,000 clones, around 87% seen once. Sequences were obtained from peripheral blood. The receptors stem from a human donor in a cohort sampled during active COVID-19.

Here the CDR3 DNA reads TGTGCCAGCAGCTCCGGGACACTATACGAGCAGTACTTC. Residues: CASSSGTLYEQYF. The J gene is TRBJ2-7, the V gene TRBV11-2, with TRBD1 as a possible D gene (6 bases). Germline CDR1 is SGHAT and CDR2 is FQNNGV. CDR3 length: 13 amino acids. V lost 4 bases to trimming and J lost 4 bases, with 11 bases between them.

The V call is TRBV30, the J call TRBJ2-1, with 8 bases fitting TRBD2. The J segment lost 6 bases and the V segment lost 1 base, leaving 5 bases of the junction unmatched. The germline V gene encodes CDR1 GTSNPN and CDR2 SVGIG (reference sequence). The CDR3 is 14 amino acids. CDR3 region: CAWSDPRGGNEQFF. Here the CDR3 DNA reads TGTGCCTGGAGTGACCCCCGGGGGGGCAATGAGCAGTTCTTC.

The chain carries TRBV11-1 and TRBJ1-5; TRBD1 might be the D (6 bases). Germline loops: CDR1 SGHAT, CDR2 FQDESV (reference sequence). Trimming pared 5 bases from V and 5 bases from J, leaving 13 bases between. The length of the CDR3 is 14 residues. Here the CDR3 DNA reads TGTGCCAGCAGCAAGGACAGCTTGGATCAGCCCCAGCATTTT. Translated, it gives CASSKDSLDQPQHF.

In this sample, this clone turned up a few times. V gene TRBV7-3 combines with J gene TRBJ1-1; D is unclear. CDR3 size: 14 residues. CDR1 SGHTA and CDR2 FQGTGA come from the germline V gene. V lost 3 bases and J lost 2, with 10 bases in between. CDR3 in amino acids: CASSFGPINTEAFF. The CDR3 nucleotides are TGTGCCAGCAGCTTTGGGCCGATAAACACTGAAGCTTTCTTT.

This clone was detected only once. The chain uses TRBV5-1 and TRBJ2-7; D is ambiguous. CDR3 length: 13 amino acids. The germline CDR1 and CDR2 sequences are SGHRS and YFSETQ. The ends were cut back, 1 base at V and 1 base at J, with 6 bases in the middle. CDR3 residues: CASSLQRSYEQYF. CDR3 DNA sequence: TGCGCCAGCAGCTTGCAGCGTTCCTACGAGCAGTACTTC.

This clone was found a few times. This chain joins TRBV7-2 and TRBJ2-7; 10 nucleotides align to TRBD2. The V segment lost 0 bases and the J segment 2 bases; nucleotides outside the gene matches: 7. This CDR3 spans 17 amino acids. Germline values: CDR1 SGHTA, CDR2 FQGNSA. The CDR3 region is CASSLAYSGGPAYEQYF. The CDR3 DNA follows: TGTGCCAGCAGCTTAGCGTATAGCGGGGGGCCTGCCTACGAGCAGTACTTC.

The genes are TRBV2 and TRBJ1-5; 9 nucleotides agree with TRBD1. The germline CDR1 and CDR2 sequences are SNHLY and FYNNEI. J was trimmed by 1 base and V by 6 bases; bases with no gene match: 1. This CDR3 comprises 14 residues. This chain's CDR3 is CASRDRGSNQPQHF. The CDR3 bases are TGTGCCAGCAGAGACAGGGGGAGCAATCAGCCCCAGCATTTT.

The genes are TRBV18 and TRBJ2-5; possible D gene TRBD1, 6 bases. The CDR3 spans 13 residues. V dropped 4 bases and J dropped 5 bases, with 11 bases sitting between them. Germline V lookup: CDR1 KGHSH, CDR2 LQKENI. Written as DNA, the CDR3 is TGTGCCAGCTCACTCCAGGGGAAGGAGACCCAGTACTTC. Protein: CASSLQGKETQYF.

This clone turned up a few times. The rearrangement uses TRBV30 and TRBJ1-6; D might be TRBD1 (5 bases). Germline assignment: CDR1 GTSNPN and CDR2 SVGIG (reference sequence). The CDR3 has 13 amino acids. V lost 7 bases to trimming and J lost 5 bases, with 12 bases between them. The CDR3: CALLRENNSPLHF. For the CDR3, the DNA is TGTGCCTTACTCAGGGAAAATAATTCACCCCTCCACTTT.

The V call is TRBV5-8, the J call TRBJ2-5; 10 bases are shared with TRBD1. Germline assignment: CDR1 SGHTS and CDR2 YDEGEE. The CDR3 has 16 residues. V was pared by 4 bases and J by 4 bases, with 10 bases of the junction left unmatched. The CDR3 DNA follows: TGTGCCAGCAGCCCCGACAGGGGGCGAACGGGAGAGACCCAGTACTTC. It yields the protein CASSPDRGRTGETQYF.

The chain couples TRBV20-1 to TRBJ2-2; D is perhaps TRBD1 (5 bases). Germline lookup yields CDR1 DFQATT and CDR2 SNEGSKA (reference sequence). This CDR3 has 11 amino acids. The ends were cut back, 4 bases at V and 9 bases at J, with 9 bases in the middle. The DNA for the CDR3 is TGCAGTGCTACCAGGGTGCGGGAGCTGTTTTTT. It encodes CSATRVRELFF.

The V and J genes are TRBV11-2 and TRBJ2-7; tentative D call: TRBD1 (6 bases). The CDR3 contains 15 residues. The V gene's germline CDR1 is SGHAT and CDR2 FQNNGV. V lost 2 bases to trimming and J lost 0 bases, with 11 bases between them. This CDR3 is CASSLYGQYSYEQYF. As DNA, the CDR3 is TGTGCCAGCAGCTTATACGGACAGTACTCCTACGAGCAGTACTTC.

This clone was counted only a few times. The chain combines TRBV28 with TRBJ2-3, with D unresolved. This CDR3 has 14 amino acids. With 4 bases removed from V and 4 bases from J, the gap between germline ends came to 12 bases. Germline CDR1 MDHEN, CDR2 SYDVKM. The CDR3: CASSSSTVSDTQYF. CDR3 nucleotides: TGTGCCAGCAGTTCGTCTACGGTTTCAGATACGCAGTATTTT.

This rearrangement joins TRBV13 to TRBJ2-1; tentative D call: TRBD1 (5 bases). Trimming pared 2 bases from V and 7 bases from J, leaving 18 bases between. Germline V gene lookup returns CDR1 PRHDT and CDR2 FYEKMQ (reference sequence). CDR3 length equals 16 residues. The CDR3 region is CASSLNRGKLVNEQFF. CDR3 DNA sequence: TGTGCCAGCAGCTTAAATAGGGGAAAACTGGTGAATGAGCAGTTCTTC. The complete variable domain, with remaining parts taken from reference TRBV13 and TRBJ2-1, reads AAGVIQSPRHLIKEKRETATLKCYPIPRHDTVYWYQQGPGQDPQFLISFYEKMQSDKGSIPDRFSAQQFSDYHSELNMSSLELGDSALYFCASSLNRGKLVNEQFFGPGTRLTVL.

The V and J genes are TRBV28 and TRBJ1-1; weak D call: TRBD1 (6 bases). The CDR3 extends over 17 amino acids. Germline CDR1 is MDHEN and CDR2 is SYDVKM. The germline V and J ends were trimmed by 8 bases and 2 bases, with 24 bases remaining between them. The CDR3 protein is CASRGGSTHRRNTEAFF. As DNA, the CDR3 is TGTGCCAGCCGGGGGGGCAGCACCCACCGTAGAAACACTGAAGCTTTCTTT.

As to this clone: Other DNA variants within this sample encode the same CDR3. The chain couples TRBV18 to TRBJ2-5, with 10 bases fitting TRBD1. The ends lost 3 bases at V and 2 bases at J; junction bases unmatched: 0. This CDR3 region has 14 residues. The germline gives CDR1 KGHSH, CDR2 LQKENI. The CDR3 nucleotides are TGTGCCAGCTCACCGGGACAGGGGCAAGAGACCCAGTACTTC. Translated, it gives CASSPGQGQETQYF.

The CDR3 spells CASSEALGSDGYTF. Here the CDR3 DNA reads TGTGCCAGCAGTGAAGCGCTAGGGAGCGATGGCTACACCTTC. V is TRBV6-1 and J is TRBJ1-2; D is undetermined. This CDR3 contains 14 residues. Germline loops: CDR1 MNHNS, CDR2 SASEGT. V was shortened by 0 bases and J by 6 bases, with 11 bases between the two germline ends.

The chain links TRBV5-1 to TRBJ2-1; 10 bases align to TRBD2. The V gene's germline CDR1 is SGHRS and CDR2 YFSETQ. V was pared by 0 bases and J by 14 bases, with 8 bases of the junction left unmatched. This CDR3 is 14 amino acids long. CDR3 region: CASSLGPAGGPKFF. The CDR3 bases are TGCGCCAGCAGCTTGGGTCCAGCGGGGGGGCCGAAGTTCTTC.

The CDR3 bases are TGTGCCAGCAGCCCACCGGGACTAGCGGCCTTGGGCCAGTACTTC. It specifies CASSPPGLAALGQYF. This chain uses TRBV3-1 (or the pseudogene TRBV3-2) with TRBJ2-5, with 11 bases lining up with TRBD2. The CDR3 totals 15 residues. Germline assignment: CDR1 LGHDT and CDR2 YNNKEL (reference sequence). Germline trimming cut 4 bases from V and 10 bases from J; bases unmatched to any gene: 11.

The chain links TRBV28 to TRBJ1-4, with a weak D call TRBD1 (6 bases). The ends were cut back, 2 bases at V and 10 bases at J, with 8 bases in the middle. Germline V CDR1 and CDR2: MDHEN, SYDVKM. The CDR3 consists of 12 residues. This CDR3 is CASSLDRRKLFF. The CDR3 DNA reads as TGTGCCAGCAGTTTAGACAGGCGAAAACTGTTTTTT. The complete variable domain, with remaining parts taken from reference TRBV28 and TRBJ1-4, reads DVKVTQSSRYLVKRTGEKVFLECVQDMDHENMFWYRQDPGLGLRLIYFSYDVKMKEKGDIPEGYSVSREKKERFSLILESASTNQTSMYLCASSLDRRKLFFGSGTQLSVL.

CDR3 nucleotide sequence: TGTGCCAGCAGCCAAGAATGGACAGCTTCAACTAATGAAAAACTGTTTTTT. Amino acid sequence: CASSQEWTASTNEKLFF. V usage is TRBV4-2 and J usage is TRBJ1-4, with D perhaps matching TRBD1 (6 bases). The CDR3 sequence is 17 residues long. The V gene lost 0 bases and the J gene lost 0 bases, with 11 bases spanning the gap. In germline, CDR1 is LGHNA, CDR2 YNFKEQ.

The chain joins TRBV19 to TRBJ2-1; 9 nucleotides match TRBD2. Unmatched junction bases numbered 6, after V lost 5 bases and J lost 4 bases. Germline assignment: CDR1 LNHDA and CDR2 SQIVND (reference sequence). CDR3 size: 15 residues. CDR3 nucleotide sequence: TGTGCCAGTAGTTTCGGGCTAGCGGGGTACAATGAGCAGTTCTTC. It translates to CASSFGLAGYNEQFF.